The 29 T cell receptor beta chains below were found in one sample sequenced in a study of cytomegalovirus exposure and HLA in healthy donors. The PCR had 60 Vbeta and 13 Jbeta primers. The repertoire was sequenced with immunoSEQ multiplex PCR; TCRdb's copy has only in-frame clones and lacks some. Here the sample spans about 230,000 clones, more than 75% being singletons. Sequenced: PBMCs. Every receptor here comes from a human donor in good health.

This chain connects TRBV18 to TRBJ1-1; perhaps TRBD1 as D (5 bases). The germline V gene has CDR1 KGHSH and CDR2 LQKENI. The ends were cut back, 4 bases at V and 2 bases at J, with 17 bases in the middle. The CDR3 runs to 16 residues. The CDR3 coding sequence is TGTGCCAGCTCACTTATCCGGGCGGGGGGAAACACTGAAGCTTTCTTT. It codes for CASSLIRAGGNTEAFF.

The table lists this clone with a count of one. The chain links TRBV15 to TRBJ2-5; TRBD2 aligns across 8 bases. The CDR3 has 16 amino acids. Germline CDR1 and CDR2: LNHNV and YYDKDF (reference sequence). Losses at the gene ends were 3 bases for V and 4 bases for J; bases not matched to a gene: 10. DNA for the CDR3: TGTGCCACCAGCAGGCCCCAGCGGGAGATGGGAGAGACCCAGTACTTC. It codes for CATSRPQREMGETQYF.

This chain connects TRBV9 to TRBJ1-1; 7 nucleotides line up with TRBD1. Trimming removed 0 bases from V and 1 base from J; junction bases left unmatched: 3. The germline gives CDR1 SGDLS, CDR2 YYNGEE. This CDR3 contains 15 residues. CDR3 in DNA: TGTGCCAGCAGCGTAGAAGGGGGCGGGAACACTGAAGCTTTCTTT. It codes for CASSVEGGGNTEAFF.

This chain connects TRBV6-1 to TRBJ2-3; 12 nucleotides match TRBD2. The CDR3 has 15 amino acids. J lost 4 bases, V lost 6 bases, and 5 bases had no gene match. Germline V CDR1 and CDR2: MNHNS, SASEGT. CDR3 sequence reads: CASSGGLAGPDTQYF. CDR3 bases: TGTGCCAGCAGCGGTGGACTAGCGGGGCCAGATACGCAGTATTTT.

This clone was observed once. This chain joins TRBV28 and TRBJ1-2; possibly TRBD1 for D (6 bases). The CDR3 extends over 16 amino acids. Germline loops: CDR1 MDHEN, CDR2 SYDVKM. V was cut by 3 bases and J by 11 bases, with 25 bases left in between. In DNA form, the CDR3 reads TGTGCCAGCAGTTTCGCCGGGAGGGGGGGATTCGGTCGGTACACCTTC. Protein sequence: CASSFAGRGGFGRYTF.

The chain is built from TRBV30 and TRBJ2-5, with D perhaps TRBD2 (5 bases). Germline V gene sequence: CDR1 GTSNPN, CDR2 SVGIG (reference sequence). The CDR3 covers 12 residues. V lost 3 bases to trimming and J lost 7 bases, with 12 bases between them. CDR3 sequence reads: CAWSPGTRTQYF. The CDR3 DNA reads as TGTGCCTGGAGCCCGGGAACCAGGACCCAGTACTTC.

The V gene is TRBV2, the J gene TRBJ2-5; 10 positions agree with TRBD1. Per germline, CDR1 SNHLY and CDR2 FYNNEI. With 2 bases clipped from V and 6 bases from J, the junction kept 6 bases outside the gene matches. The CDR3 has 15 residues. The chain's CDR3 is CASSEWGQGLQTQYF. The CDR3 region has the DNA TGTGCCAGCAGTGAATGGGGACAGGGGTTGCAGACCCAGTACTTC.

The chain combines TRBV2 with TRBJ2-5; 11 bases fit TRBD2. Germline lookup yields CDR1 SNHLY and CDR2 FYNNEI. With 1 base clipped from V and 6 bases from J, the junction kept 10 bases outside the gene matches. The length of the CDR3 is 17 residues. CDR3 region: CASSEGLSSGRSKTQYF. DNA of the CDR3: TGTGCCAGCAGTGAAGGACTTTCTAGCGGGAGGTCTAAGACCCAGTACTTC. The complete variable domain, with remaining parts taken from reference TRBV2 and TRBJ2-5, reads EPEVTQTPSHQVTQMGQEVILRCVPISNHLYFYWYRQILGQKVEFLVSFYNNEISEKSEIFDDQFSVERPDGSNFTLKIRSTKLEDSAMYFCASSEGLSSGRSKTQYFGPGTRLLVL.

The chain has TRBV6-6 and TRBJ2-6; 11 bases match TRBD1. There are 16 residues in the CDR3. Germline V lookup: CDR1 MNHNY, CDR2 SVGAGI (reference sequence). The J segment lost 0 bases and the V segment lost 7 bases, leaving 2 bases of the junction unmatched. The CDR3 region is CASTGTGGSGANVLTF. DNA of the CDR3: TGTGCCAGCACCGGGACAGGGGGCTCTGGGGCCAACGTCCTGACTTTC.

This chain joins TRBV19 and TRBJ1-2; maybe TRBD1 (5 bases). CDR1 is LNHDA and CDR2 is SQIVND in the germline V gene (reference sequence). Trimming removed 7 bases at V and 7 bases at J, with 19 bases between. The CDR3 has 14 amino acids. The CDR3 nucleotides read TGTGCCAGTACCACCCTGACAGCCCCTGGTGGCTACACCTTC. It translates to CASTTLTAPGGYTF.

The chain is built from TRBV7-6 and TRBJ2-1; 15 bases are shared with TRBD2. The CDR3 consists of 17 residues. Germline CDR1 reads SGHVS; CDR2 reads FNYEAQ. V gave up 5 bases and J gave up 2 bases; unmatched junction bases: 4. CDR3 nucleotides: TGTGCCAGCAGCCCCCGGACTAGCGGGAGGGCCTACAATGAGCAGTTCTTC. Translating gives CASSPRTSGRAYNEQFF.

The chain uses TRBV6-6 and TRBJ1-2; D is perhaps TRBD1 (6 bases). Germline lookup yields CDR1 MNHNY and CDR2 SVGAGI (reference sequence). The CDR3 sequence is 16 residues long. Trimming took off 2 bases at V and 6 bases at J, with 19 bases between the two ends. The CDR3 region has the DNA TGTGCCAGCAGTTACGATCCCAGGGGTGATCTCGATGGCTACACCTTC. Translating it yields CASSYDPRGDLDGYTF.

This clone turned up a few times. A junction boundary mismatches the germline segment, possibly from a read error. The chain is built from TRBV25-1 and TRBJ2-7; TRBD1 matches at 8 bases. CDR3 length: 10 residues. Germline assignment: CDR1 MGHDK and CDR2 SYGVNS. The CDR3 DNA follows: TGTGCCAGCACTTGGGACAGGATCCACTTC. Protein product: CASTWDRIHF.

V is TRBV28 and J is TRBJ1-2, with 7 positions matching TRBD1. V lost 1 base and J lost 4; bases outside the gene matches: 3. Per germline, CDR1 MDHEN and CDR2 SYDVKM. CDR3 length equals 14 residues. The CDR3 spells CASSLSGQAYGYTF. The DNA for the CDR3 is TGTGCCAGCAGTTTATCTGGACAGGCCTATGGCTACACCTTC.

There are many counts of this clone. This chain uses TRBV21-1 with TRBJ1-3; the DNA was not used to check the table's D call, TRBD1. TRBV21-1 is a documented pseudogene. This CDR3 comprises 14 residues. The CDR3 reads CARQRMASGNTIYF. The CDR3 DNA follows: TGTGCCAGACAACGCATGGCCTCTGGAAACACCATATATTTT.

The V and J genes are TRBV7-2 and TRBJ2-3; TRBD1 might be the D (6 bases). This CDR3 is 15 amino acids long. Germline V gives CDR1 SGHTA, CDR2 FQGNSA. Trimming took 3 bases from V and 3 from J, leaving 13 bases between them. CDR3 residues: CASSFRGGPTDTQYF. In DNA, the CDR3 is TGTGCCAGCAGCTTCCGAGGGGGACCAACAGATACGCAGTATTTT.

The CDR3 here is CASSRGGDSYEQYF. CDR3 coding DNA: TGTGCCAGCAGCCGGGGGGGGGACTCCTACGAGCAGTACTTC. V is TRBV6-5 and J is TRBJ2-7, with 8 bases matching TRBD2. The CDR3 has 14 amino acids. Germline lookup yields CDR1 MNHEY and CDR2 SVGAGI. Trimming took 6 bases from V and 0 from J; bases not matched to a gene: 4.

About this clone: Other nucleotide sequences in the sample specify the same CDR3. CDR3 region: CASSYSTSGAYEQYF. CDR3 sequence (DNA): TGTGCCAGCAGTTACTCGACTAGCGGGGCCTACGAGCAGTACTTC. The chain carries TRBV6-5 and TRBJ2-7; 11 nucleotides match TRBD2. The CDR3 is 15 amino acids. CDR1 is MNHEY and CDR2 is SVGAGI in the germline V gene. After removal of 0 bases from V and 2 bases from J, the junction contained 0 bases not matched to a gene.

This chain links TRBV2 with TRBJ2-7; a possible D gene is TRBD1 (5 bases). The germline gives CDR1 SNHLY, CDR2 FYNNEI. The CDR3 extends over 12 amino acids. Trimming took 6 bases from V and 7 from J, leaving 13 bases between them. DNA of the CDR3: TGTGCCAGCAGCCCAAGGGGTAGAGAGCAGTACTTC. Encoded protein: CASSPRGREQYF. The full variable domain, its missing parts supplied by reference TRBV2 and TRBJ2-7, is EPEVTQTPSHQVTQMGQEVILRCVPISNHLYFYWYRQILGQKVEFLVSFYNNEISEKSEIFDDQFSVERPDGSNFTLKIRSTKLEDSAMYFCASSPRGREQYFGPGTRLTVT.

In this sample, this clone turned up a few times. The chain employs TRBV19 and TRBJ2-1; TRBD1 aligns across 7 bases. The CDR3 consists of 13 residues. J was trimmed by 6 bases and V by 8 bases; bases with no gene match: 7. Germline-derived CDR1 and CDR2 are LNHDA and SQIVND (reference sequence). The CDR3 protein is CASRKTGVNEQFF. Written as DNA, the CDR3 is TGTGCCAGTCGCAAAACAGGGGTCAATGAGCAGTTCTTC.

The chain combines TRBV4-3 with TRBJ1-2; a possible D gene is TRBD1 (5 bases). Trimming took 0 bases from V and 6 from J, leaving 17 bases between them. Germline-derived CDR1 and CDR2 are LGHNA and YSLEER. The CDR3 length is 16 residues. The CDR3 coding sequence is TGCGCCAGCAGCCAAGATCTCCAGGGCAGGGTTAATGGCTACACCTTC. The encoded protein is CASSQDLQGRVNGYTF.

The CDR3 sequence is CASSAGQGKGDEQYF. The CDR3 nucleotides are TGTGCCAGCAGTGCAGGACAGGGTAAAGGAGACGAGCAGTACTTC. This sequence joins TRBV28 and TRBJ2-7; 8 bases agree with TRBD1. The CDR3 covers 15 residues. CDR1 and CDR2 from the germline V gene are MDHEN and SYDVKM. V shed 5 bases and J 5 bases; nucleotides not matched to a gene: 11.

This clone was detected a few times. The chain links TRBV25-1 to TRBJ2-1; 10 bases map to TRBD1. This CDR3 comprises 13 residues. V lost 3 bases, J lost 13 bases, and 6 bases stayed unmatched. Germline lookup yields CDR1 MGHDK and CDR2 SYGVNS. The CDR3 region is CASSESTGGYQFF. DNA for the CDR3: TGTGCCAGCAGTGAGTCGACAGGGGGCTATCAGTTCTTC.

Details on this clone: Other DNA sequences in the sample encode the same CDR3. The chain employs TRBV29-1 and TRBJ1-1; tentative D call: TRBD1 (5 bases). Trimming cost V 3 bases and J 1 base, with 9 bases left between them. Germline-derived CDR1 and CDR2 are SQVTM and ANQGSEA. This CDR3 is 13 amino acids long. The CDR3 spells CSVELQENTEAFF. The CDR3 nucleotides read TGCAGCGTTGAGTTACAGGAGAACACTGAAGCTTTCTTT.

The V gene is TRBV28, the J gene TRBJ1-2; 8 bases agree with TRBD1. The CDR3 spans 15 residues. Germline CDR1 reads MDHEN; CDR2 reads SYDVKM. V dropped 3 bases and J dropped 4; count of bases not matched to a gene: 7. Here the CDR3 reads CASSFQGAHVYGYTF. Written as DNA, the CDR3 is TGTGCCAGCAGTTTTCAGGGGGCGCACGTCTATGGCTACACCTTC.

This clone has just a few counts. V and J are TRBV9 and TRBJ2-1, with D perhaps TRBD1 (5 bases). Trimming removed 5 bases at V and 7 bases at J, with 7 bases between. Per the germline V gene, CDR1 is SGDLS and CDR2 is YYNGEE. The CDR3 is 11 amino acids. The CDR3 region has the DNA TGTGCCAGCAGGTCAGGGAATGAGCAGTTCTTC. It codes for CASRSGNEQFF.

This sequence joins TRBV7-9 and TRBJ2-5; the match to TRBD2 covers 10 bases. The CDR3 sequence is 15 residues long. The germline gives CDR1 SEHNR, CDR2 FQNEAQ (reference sequence). Losses at the gene ends were 1 base for V and 5 bases for J; bases not matched to a gene: 4. The CDR3 coding sequence is TGTGCCAGCAGCTTAGTTCCTAGCGGGAGTGAGACCCAGTACTTC. Encoded protein: CASSLVPSGSETQYF. Complete variable domain (other parts from reference TRBV7-9 and TRBJ2-5): DTGVSQNPRHKITKRGQNVTFRCDPISEHNRLYWYRQTLGQGPEFLTYFQNEAQLEKSRLLSDRFSAERPKGSFSTLEIQRTEQGDSAMYLCASSLVPSGSETQYFGPGTRLLVL.

This clone was counted a few times. This chain links TRBV14 with TRBJ2-3; 7 bases are a match to TRBD1. The CDR3 has 16 residues. V gave up 4 bases and J gave up 5 bases; unmatched junction bases: 12. Germline CDR1 reads SGHDN; CDR2 reads FVKESK. CDR3 coding DNA: TGTGCCAGCAGCCGCCGGACAGGAGGTTCGGGAGATACGCAGTATTTT. It codes for CASSRRTGGSGDTQYF.

This clone appeared once. The rearrangement links TRBV6-7 to TRBJ2-7; the match to TRBD2 covers 13 bases. TRBV6-7 is flagged as an ORF with uncertain function. This CDR3 spans 15 amino acids. The V segment lost 2 bases and the J segment 7 bases; nucleotides outside the gene matches: 5. DNA of the CDR3: TGTGCCAGCAGTTACGGACTAGCGGGAGTGCGGGAGCAGTACTTC. It translates to CASSYGLAGVREQYF.